This T cell receptor beta chain was identified during a study of CD8+ T cells in alopecia areata. Study-wide results and limits: Normal skin's resident alphabeta T cells are also sequenced in scalp samples. More clonal than normal scalp was lesional scalp, particularly alopecia totalis/universalis.

As the sequencing template, cDNA was produced by extracting RNA and reverse transcribing it. TCRdb's table, derived via immunoSEQ multiplex PCR, lists solely in-frame clones and lacks some. The repertoire holds roughly 150,000 clones, 62% seen once, with 30% to 45% in the top ten. Germline V gene data show CDR1 as MNHEY and CDR2 as SMNVEV (reference sequence). Deletions cut 8 bases from V and 5 bases from J, with 9 bases between. CDR3 length equals 11 residues. On this clone itself: The antigen remains undetermined.

The sequenced sample consisted of CD8+ T cells sorted from blood. This TCR was sampled from a human donor in good health. The chain uses TRBV27 and TRBJ2-5; D gene uncertain. CDR3 loop: CASGEKETQYF. The DNA for the CDR3 is TGTGCCAGCGGAGAGAAGGAGACCCAGTACTTC.